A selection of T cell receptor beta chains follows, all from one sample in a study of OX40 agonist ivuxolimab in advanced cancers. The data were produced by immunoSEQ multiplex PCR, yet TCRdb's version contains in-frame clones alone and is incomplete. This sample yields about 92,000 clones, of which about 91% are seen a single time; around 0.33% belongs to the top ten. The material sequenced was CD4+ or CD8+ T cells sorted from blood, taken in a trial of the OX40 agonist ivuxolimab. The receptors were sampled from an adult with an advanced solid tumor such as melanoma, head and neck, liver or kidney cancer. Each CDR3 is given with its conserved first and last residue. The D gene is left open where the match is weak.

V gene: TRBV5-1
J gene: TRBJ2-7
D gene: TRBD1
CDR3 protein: CASSSRTGDEQYF
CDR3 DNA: TGCGCCAGCAGCTCGCGGACAGGGGACGAGCAGTACTTC

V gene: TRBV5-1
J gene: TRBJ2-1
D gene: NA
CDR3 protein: CASSPTPPSNEQFF
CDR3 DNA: TGCGCCAGCAGCCCCACCCCCCCCTCCAATGAGCAGTTCTTC

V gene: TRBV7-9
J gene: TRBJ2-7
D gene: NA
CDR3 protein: CASSTSYEQYF
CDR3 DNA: TGTGCCAGCAGCACCTCATACGAGCAGTACTTC

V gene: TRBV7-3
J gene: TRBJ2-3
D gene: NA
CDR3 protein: CASSQSRSDTQYF
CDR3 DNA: TGTGCCAGCAGCCAAAGCAGGTCTGATACGCAGTATTTT

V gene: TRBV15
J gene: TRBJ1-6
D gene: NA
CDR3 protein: CATSRDNDNSPLHF
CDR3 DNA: TGTGCCACCAGCAGAGATAACGATAATTCACCCCTCCACTTT

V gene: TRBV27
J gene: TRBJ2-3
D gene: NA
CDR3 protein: CASSGSLILTSTDTQYF
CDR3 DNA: TGTGCCAGCAGTGGCTCGTTAATATTGACTAGCACAGATACGCAGTATTTT

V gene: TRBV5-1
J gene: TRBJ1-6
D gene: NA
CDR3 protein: CASSLGGGNSPLHF
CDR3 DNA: TGCGCCAGCAGCTTGGGAGGAGGGAATTCACCCCTCCACTTT

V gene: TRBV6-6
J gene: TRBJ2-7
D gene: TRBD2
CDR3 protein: CASSYQLGRGEQYF
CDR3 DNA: TGTGCCAGCAGTTACCAACTAGGGAGGGGCGAGCAGTACTTC

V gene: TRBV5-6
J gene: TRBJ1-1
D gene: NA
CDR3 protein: CASTPGRGWVTEAFF
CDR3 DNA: TGTGCCAGCACCCCAGGACGAGGGTGGGTCACTGAAGCTTTCTTT

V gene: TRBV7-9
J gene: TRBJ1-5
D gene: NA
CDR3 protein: CASSLGGGNQPQHF
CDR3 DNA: TGTGCCAGCAGCTTAGGAGGGGGTAATCAGCCCCAGCATTTT